Described below is a single T cell receptor (beta chain) sequence and its context. Its specificity is not known. An end of the junction does not agree with germline; a read error may underlie this. Lesional scalp punch biopsies and peripheral blood came from alopecia areata patients. The entry originates in a study of CD8+ T cells in alopecia areata. Study outcomes and limitations: Normal scalp showed lower clonality than lesional scalp, especially alopecia totalis/universalis. Scalp repertoires also include resident alphabeta T cells from normal skin. Sharing of TCR sequences between patients (possibly for HLA-related reasons) was less clear than in mice.

The CDR3 consists of 13 residues. CDR1 and CDR2 from the germline V gene are SGHVS and FNYEAQ. RNA extraction and reverse transcription yielded cDNA as sequencing template. Assay: immunoSEQ multiplex PCR; the TCRdb copy retains only in-frame clones and omits some. The data contain 15,000 to 16,000 clones, more than 50% of them singletons. The receptor comes from a human donor with alopecia areata. The gene calls are TRBV7-6 and TRBJ2-1; D is tentatively TRBD1 or TRBD2 (7 bases each). Sequencing input: skin. The DNA for the CDR3 is TGTGCTAGCAGCGGGACAGCCTACAATGAGCAGTTCTTC. It specifies CASSGTAYNEQFF.